This TCR beta chain was sequenced for a study of blood T cell repertoires in COVID-19. In the study's own analysis: Counts of nucleated cells, estimated from reference gene primer amplification, were obtained. Sequencing used immunoSEQ multiplex PCR; TCRdb keeps in-frame clones, though not all of them. From that table come the V and J calls and clone size; the DNA was used to work out D and trimming. The sample records a few hundred thousand clones, about 85% being singletons. Trimming cost V 6 bases and J 6 bases, with 15 bases left between them. The CDR3 runs 14 residues. Per the germline V gene, CDR1 is MNHEY and CDR2 is SVGEGT.

The chain combines TRBV6-2 or TRBV6-3 with TRBJ2-1; weak D call: TRBD2 (6 bases). The TCR was taken from a man between 18 and 29 years old with active or convalescent COVID-19. Input material: peripheral blood. DNA of the CDR3: TGTGCCAGCAGCCAACCGGGACTTTTCAATGAGCAGTTCTTC. Translated, it gives CASSQPGLFNEQFF.